These T cell receptor beta chains were read from a single sample in a study of blood T cell repertoires in COVID-19. Here immunoSEQ multiplex PCR was the method, and the copy in TCRdb shows in-frame clones only, minus some. The table has about 57,000 clones, 65% to 80% seen once. The sequenced material came from peripheral blood. The source is a human donor in a cohort sampled during active COVID-19. The CDR3 runs from the conserved cysteine through the conserved F or W. D genes are given only for firm matches. Some rows mark clone size as missing; the rest say once, few, many or name a class of expanded clone.

abundance: -
j_gene: TRBJ2-6
v_gene: TRBV6-2/TRBV6-3
d_gene: -
CDR3aa: CASSYLRTEASGANVLTF
CDR3nt: TGTGCCAGCAGTTACTTGAGGACAGAAGCCTCTGGGGCCAACGTCCTGACTTTC

abundance: -
j_gene: TRBJ1-5
v_gene: TRBV28
d_gene: -
CDR3aa: CASSLPINQPQHF
CDR3nt: TGTGCCAGCAGTTTACCTATAAATCAGCCCCAGCATTTT

abundance: few
j_gene: TRBJ2-1
v_gene: TRBV4-2
d_gene: -
CDR3aa: CASSQPDTSGEQFF
CDR3nt: TGTGCCAGCAGCCAACCAGACACCTCGGGGGAGCAGTTCTTC

abundance: -
j_gene: TRBJ1-1
v_gene: TRBV7-3
d_gene: TRBD1
CDR3aa: CASSQKGATEAFF
CDR3nt: TGTGCCAGCAGCCAAAAGGGGGCCACTGAAGCTTTCTTT

abundance: -
j_gene: TRBJ1-3
v_gene: TRBV5-1
d_gene: TRBD1
CDR3aa: CASSLAPGGIGNTIYF
CDR3nt: TGCGCCAGCAGCTTGGCCCCAGGGGGCATTGGAAACACCATATATTTT

abundance: -
j_gene: TRBJ1-1
v_gene: TRBV11-3
d_gene: TRBD1
CDR3aa: CASRTGGTEAFF
CDR3nt: TGTGCCAGCAGGACAGGGGGCACTGAAGCTTTCTTT

abundance: -
j_gene: TRBJ2-2
v_gene: TRBV7-3
d_gene: -
CDR3aa: CASSLSGVQPGELFF
CDR3nt: TGTGCCAGCAGCTTATCCGGGGTCCAACCCGGGGAGCTGTTTTTT

abundance: -
j_gene: TRBJ2-5
v_gene: TRBV24-1
d_gene: TRBD1
CDR3aa: CATSDTGTVETQYF
CDR3nt: TGTGCCACCAGTGATACCGGGACAGTAGAGACCCAGTACTTC

abundance: -
j_gene: TRBJ2-1
v_gene: TRBV18
d_gene: TRBD1
CDR3aa: CASYRGGDNEQFF
CDR3nt: TGTGCCAGCTACAGGGGTGGTGACAATGAGCAGTTCTTC

abundance: -
j_gene: TRBJ1-1
v_gene: TRBV7-9
d_gene: TRBD1
CDR3aa: CASSSHRGGWGNTEAFF
CDR3nt: TGTGCCAGCAGTTCCCACCGAGGGGGCTGGGGGAACACTGAAGCTTTCTTT

abundance: -
j_gene: TRBJ2-7
v_gene: TRBV6-5
d_gene: TRBD1
CDR3aa: CASSQIGTGAYEQYF
CDR3nt: TGTGCCAGCAGTCAAATAGGGACAGGGGCCTACGAGCAGTACTTC

abundance: -
j_gene: TRBJ1-5
v_gene: TRBV28
d_gene: -
CDR3aa: CASTPVGNQPQHF
CDR3nt: TGTGCCAGCACCCCGGTCGGCAATCAGCCCCAGCATTTT

abundance: once
j_gene: TRBJ2-7
v_gene: TRBV5-1
d_gene: -
CDR3aa: CASSLEPTGLEQYF
CDR3nt: TGCGCCAGCAGCTTGGAGCCAACAGGGCTCGAGCAGTACTTC

abundance: -
j_gene: TRBJ2-7
v_gene: TRBV6-1
d_gene: TRBD1
CDR3aa: CASSDKSRQGAVSGEQYF
CDR3nt: TGTGCCAGCAGTGATAAGTCGCGGCAGGGGGCCGTTTCGGGGGAGCAGTACTTC

abundance: few
j_gene: TRBJ2-7
v_gene: TRBV9
d_gene: -
CDR3aa: CASSVVGGKIVCEQYF
CDR3nt: TGTGCCAGCAGCGTAGTAGGCGGGAAGATAGTTTGCGAGCAGTACTTC

abundance: -
j_gene: TRBJ1-4
v_gene: TRBV19
d_gene: TRBD1
CDR3aa: CAARPGTGGTNEKLFF
CDR3nt: TGTGCCGCACGTCCCGGGACAGGGGGAACTAATGAAAAACTGTTTTTT

abundance: once
j_gene: TRBJ2-3
v_gene: TRBV7-2
d_gene: TRBD2
CDR3aa: CASSPTGGTDTQYF
CDR3nt: TGTGCCAGCAGCCCGACCGGGGGGACAGATACGCAGTATTTT

abundance: -
j_gene: TRBJ2-7
v_gene: TRBV4-1
d_gene: -
CDR3aa: CASSTAEGGYEQYF
CDR3nt: TGCGCCAGCAGCACGGCGGAGGGAGGTTACGAGCAGTACTTC

abundance: once
j_gene: TRBJ1-6
v_gene: TRBV5-1
d_gene: TRBD1
CDR3aa: CASSTGQRNNSPLHF
CDR3nt: TGCGCCAGCAGCACGGGACAGCGAAATAATTCACCCCTCCACTTT

abundance: -
j_gene: TRBJ2-2
v_gene: TRBV9
d_gene: -
CDR3aa: CASSVGLGHTGELFF
CDR3nt: TGTGCCAGCAGCGTAGGGCTGGGGCACACCGGGGAGCTGTTTTTT

abundance: -
j_gene: TRBJ2-3
v_gene: TRBV5-6
d_gene: TRBD1
CDR3aa: CASSFRRTGTDTQYF
CDR3nt: TGTGCCAGCAGCTTCCGTCGGACAGGGACAGATACGCAGTATTTT

abundance: -
j_gene: TRBJ1-3
v_gene: TRBV28
d_gene: -
CDR3aa: CASSFNPTDSHSGNTIYF
CDR3nt: TGTGCCAGCAGTTTCAATCCTACCGACAGCCACTCTGGAAACACCATATATTTT

abundance: -
j_gene: TRBJ2-1
v_gene: TRBV5-4
d_gene: TRBD2
CDR3aa: CASSQENAGEYNEQFF
CDR3nt: TGTGCCAGCAGCCAGGAGAACGCGGGAGAGTACAATGAGCAGTTCTTC

abundance: -
j_gene: TRBJ2-2
v_gene: TRBV5-1
d_gene: -
CDR3aa: CASYGSWSGELFF
CDR3nt: TGCGCCAGCTACGGCTCCTGGAGCGGGGAGCTGTTTTTT

abundance: -
j_gene: TRBJ2-2
v_gene: TRBV2
d_gene: TRBD2
CDR3aa: CASTEQLAGAGELFF
CDR3nt: TGTGCCAGCACCGAGCAGTTAGCGGGGGCCGGGGAGCTGTTTTTT

abundance: -
j_gene: TRBJ2-7
v_gene: TRBV19
d_gene: TRBD1
CDR3aa: CASSVSGTGAYEQYF
CDR3nt: TGTGCCAGTAGTGTCTCCGGGACAGGGGCCTACGAGCAGTACTTC

abundance: -
j_gene: TRBJ1-1
v_gene: TRBV28
d_gene: -
CDR3aa: CASSLRQLNTEAFF
CDR3nt: TGTGCCAGCAGTTTGCGACAGTTGAACACTGAAGCTTTCTTT

abundance: few
j_gene: TRBJ1-2
v_gene: TRBV4-2
d_gene: -
CDR3aa: CASSQGRGAYGYTF
CDR3nt: TGTGCCAGCAGCCAAGGACGGGGAGCCTATGGCTACACCTTC

abundance: -
j_gene: TRBJ2-3
v_gene: TRBV7-9
d_gene: TRBD1
CDR3aa: CASSFRDRALDTQYF
CDR3nt: TGTGCCAGCAGTTTCCGGGACAGGGCACTAGATACGCAGTATTTT

abundance: few
j_gene: TRBJ2-3
v_gene: TRBV19
d_gene: -
CDR3aa: CASSISGSGYTDTQYF
CDR3nt: TGTGCCAGTAGTATATCCGGAAGCGGGTACACAGATACGCAGTATTTT

abundance: -
j_gene: TRBJ2-2
v_gene: TRBV30
d_gene: TRBD1
CDR3aa: CACRPRLGTGANTGELFF
CDR3nt: TGTGCCTGCCGACCGCGGTTGGGGACAGGGGCGAACACCGGGGAGCTGTTTTTT

abundance: few
j_gene: TRBJ2-3
v_gene: TRBV11-2
d_gene: -
CDR3aa: CASSQQVRGTDTQYF
CDR3nt: TGTGCCAGCAGCCAACAGGTTCGGGGCACAGATACGCAGTATTTT

abundance: -
j_gene: TRBJ2-5
v_gene: TRBV7-2
d_gene: -
CDR3aa: CASSTSGGGGQETQYF
CDR3nt: TGTGCCAGCAGCACCTCGGGTGGCGGAGGCCAAGAGACCCAGTACTTC

abundance: once
j_gene: TRBJ2-6
v_gene: TRBV5-4
d_gene: -
CDR3aa: CASSFGHTGANVLTF
CDR3nt: TGTGCCAGCAGCTTCGGACATACCGGGGCCAACGTCCTGACTTTC

abundance: once
j_gene: TRBJ2-1
v_gene: TRBV11-2
d_gene: -
CDR3aa: CASSLAFTRSYNEQFF
CDR3nt: TGTGCCAGCAGCCTGGCCTTTACCCGCTCCTACAATGAGCAGTTCTTC

abundance: -
j_gene: TRBJ2-5
v_gene: TRBV5-1
d_gene: -
CDR3aa: CASSLVDPYQETQYF
CDR3nt: TGCGCCAGCAGCTTGGTAGATCCCTACCAAGAGACCCAGTACTTC

abundance: -
j_gene: TRBJ2-7
v_gene: TRBV15
d_gene: TRBD1
CDR3aa: CATSSDREIYEQYF
CDR3nt: TGTGCCACCAGCAGTGACAGGGAGATCTACGAGCAGTACTTC

abundance: -
j_gene: TRBJ1-6
v_gene: TRBV18
d_gene: TRBD1
CDR3aa: CASSPGQDNSPLHF
CDR3nt: TGTGCCAGCTCACCGGGACAGGATAATTCACCCCTCCACTTT

abundance: -
j_gene: TRBJ2-2
v_gene: TRBV7-9
d_gene: -
CDR3aa: CASSFQGGRGTGELFF
CDR3nt: TGTGCCAGCAGCTTCCAAGGGGGGAGGGGCACCGGGGAGCTGTTTTTT

abundance: few
j_gene: TRBJ2-1
v_gene: TRBV11-3
d_gene: -
CDR3aa: CASSFTQGYNEQFF
CDR3nt: TGTGCCAGCAGCTTTACGCAGGGGTACAATGAGCAGTTCTTC

abundance: -
j_gene: TRBJ2-2
v_gene: TRBV24-1
d_gene: -
CDR3aa: CATSDSFGQGSTAGELFF
CDR3nt: TGTGCCACCAGTGATTCGTTCGGGCAGGGGTCTACCGCCGGGGAGCTGTTTTTT